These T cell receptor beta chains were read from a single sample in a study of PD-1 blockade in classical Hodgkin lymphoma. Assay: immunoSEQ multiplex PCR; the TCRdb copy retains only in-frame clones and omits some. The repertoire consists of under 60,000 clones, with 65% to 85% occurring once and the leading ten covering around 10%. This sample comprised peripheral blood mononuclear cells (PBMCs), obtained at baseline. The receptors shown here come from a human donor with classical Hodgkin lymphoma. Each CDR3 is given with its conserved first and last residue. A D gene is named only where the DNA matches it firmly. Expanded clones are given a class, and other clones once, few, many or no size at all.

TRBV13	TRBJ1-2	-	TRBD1	TGTGCCAGCAGCTCGGGACAGGGGTACTATAACTATGGCTACACCTTC	CASSSGQGYYNYGYTF
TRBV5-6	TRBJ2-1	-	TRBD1	TGTGCCAGCAGCCCCGGACAGGGTGGCTACAATGAGCAGTTCTTC	CASSPGQGGYNEQFF
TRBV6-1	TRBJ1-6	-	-	TGTGCCAGCAGTGAATGGGCTTCACCCCTCCACTTT	CASSEWASPLHF
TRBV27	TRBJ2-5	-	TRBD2	TGTGCCAGCAGTTTCCGGGGGGGGACCCAGTACTTC	CASSFRGGTQYF
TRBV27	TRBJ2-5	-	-	TGTGCCAGCAGTTCGGGACGGCTCCAAGGGGAGACCCAGTACTTC	CASSSGRLQGETQYF
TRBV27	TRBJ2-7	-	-	TGTGCCAGCAGTTTACGGGGGGCTCTAACCTACGAGCAGTACTTC	CASSLRGALTYEQYF
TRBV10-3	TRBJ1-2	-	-	TGTGCCATCAGTCGAGGGTGTGGCAGGGGTAATCGCTACACCTTC	CAISRGCGRGNRYTF
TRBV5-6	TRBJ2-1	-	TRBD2	TGTGCCAGCAGCTCCCAGCGGAGCGGGGGGGGCAATGAGCAGTTCTTC	CASSSQRSGGGNEQFF
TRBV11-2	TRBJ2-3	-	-	TGTGCCAGCAGCGGGGCAGGGGCGCGGTTAACAGATACGCAGTATTTT	CASSGAGARLTDTQYF
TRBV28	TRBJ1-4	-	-	TGTGCCAGCAGGGGACCCACCATAAGGGAAAAACTGTTTTTT	CASRGPTIREKLFF
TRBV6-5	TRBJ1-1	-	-	TGTGCCAGCAGTTACTCGGTGACACAAGCTTTCTTT	CASSYSVTQAFF
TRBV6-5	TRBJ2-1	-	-	TGTGCCAGCAGTAATCAAGGGGGTTCCTACAATGAGCAGTTCTTC	CASSNQGGSYNEQFF
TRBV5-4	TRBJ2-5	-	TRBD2	TGTGCCAGCAGCCCTCCCTTAGCGGGAACCGGAGAGACCCAGTACTTC	CASSPPLAGTGETQYF
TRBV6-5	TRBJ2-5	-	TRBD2	TGTGCCAGCAGTTACGAAGTAGCGGGGGGGCGAGAGACCCAGTACTTC	CASSYEVAGGRETQYF
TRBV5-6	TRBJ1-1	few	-	TGTGCCAGCATCGAAACAGGCCAGGGGCGTACTGAAGCTTTCTTT	CASIETGQGRTEAFF
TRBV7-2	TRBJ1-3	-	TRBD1	TGTGCCAGCAGCTCAATACCGGGACAGGGGGTCGGAAACACCATATATTTT	CASSSIPGQGVGNTIYF
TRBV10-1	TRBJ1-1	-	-	TGCGCCAGCAGCGGGGCATCCAAAGAGGGTCCTGAAGCTTTCTTT	CASSGASKEGPEAFF
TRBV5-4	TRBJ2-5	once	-	TGTGCCAGCAGCCCGGGACTGTTCCAAGAGACCCAGTACTTC	CASSPGLFQETQYF
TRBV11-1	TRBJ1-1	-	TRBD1	TGTGCCAGCAGCTCTCCTGGGACAGGCTTGAACACTGAAGCTTTCTTT	CASSSPGTGLNTEAFF
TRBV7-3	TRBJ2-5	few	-	TGTGCCAGCAGCCGCTTTACTGGGCTAGCGGAGACCCAGTACTTC	CASSRFTGLAETQYF
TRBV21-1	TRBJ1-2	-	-	TGTGCCAGCAGCAAAAGGGGCATTCTAGGGGGCTACACCTTC	CASSKRGILGGYTF
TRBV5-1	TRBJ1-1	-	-	TGCGCCAGCAGCTTGGAGGGGTCGAACACTGAAGCTTTCTTT	CASSLEGSNTEAFF
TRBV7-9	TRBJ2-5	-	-	TGTGCCAGCAGCTCAACAGGGAAATTAGAGACCCAGTACTTC	CASSSTGKLETQYF
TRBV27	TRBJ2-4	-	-	TGTGCCAGCAGTACCTCAGGGACTTTTATAGCCAAAAACATTCAGTACTTC	CASSTSGTFIAKNIQYF
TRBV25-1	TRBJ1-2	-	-	TGTGCCAGCAGTGCGGACAGACCTAACTATGGCTACACCTTC	CASSADRPNYGYTF
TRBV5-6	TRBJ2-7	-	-	TGTGCCAGCAGCCATCAGGCATCCTACGAGCAGTACTTC	CASSHQASYEQYF
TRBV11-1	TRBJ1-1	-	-	TGTGCCAGCAGCTTAGAAGGGGTCTCTGAAGCTTTCTTT	CASSLEGVSEAFF
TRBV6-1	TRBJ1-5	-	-	TGTGCCAGTAAGACAGACCTAAGGCCCCAGCATTTT	CASKTDLRPQHF
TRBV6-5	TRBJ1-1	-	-	TGTGCCAGCAGTTACCTTTTTTCCGCTGAAGCTTTCTTT	CASSYLFSAEAFF
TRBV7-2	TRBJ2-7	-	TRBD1	TGTGCCAGCAGCGCCGGGACAGGGATCTACGAGCAGTACTTC	CASSAGTGIYEQYF
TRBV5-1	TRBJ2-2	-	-	TGCGCCAGCAGCCTACAGACAGTCACCGGGGAGCTGTTTTTT	CASSLQTVTGELFF
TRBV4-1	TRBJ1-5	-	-	TGCGCCAGCAGCCAAGTTGGCAGGGAAATTGGTCAGCCCCAGCATTTT	CASSQVGREIGQPQHF
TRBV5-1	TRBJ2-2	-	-	TGCGCCAGCAGACAGATGAACACCGGGGAGCTGTTTTTT	CASRQMNTGELFF
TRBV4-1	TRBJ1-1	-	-	TGCGCCAGCAGCCGGGGGACTGAAGCTTTCTTT	CASSRGTEAFF
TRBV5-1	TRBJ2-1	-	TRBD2	TGCGCCAGCAGTGATGGACTAGCGGGAGGTGGGTCCTACAATGAGCAGTTCTTC	CASSDGLAGGGSYNEQFF
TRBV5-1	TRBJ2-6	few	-	TGCGCCAGCAGCCTGTTTTATGGACCTAGCTCTGGGGCCAACGTCCTGACTTTC	CASSLFYGPSSGANVLTF
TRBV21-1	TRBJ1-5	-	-	TGTGCCAGCAGCAATAAAAGGACGAAAAGGCATAGCAATCAGCCCCAGCATTTT	CASSNKRTKRHSNQPQHF
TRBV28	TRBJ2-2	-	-	TGTGCCAGCAAGGTAACCGGGACTTATGACGGCGGGGAGCTGTTTTTT	CASKVTGTYDGGELFF
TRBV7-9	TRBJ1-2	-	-	TGTGCCAGCAGCCCCCTAGGCTCTGGGACTAACTATGGCTACACCTTC	CASSPLGSGTNYGYTF
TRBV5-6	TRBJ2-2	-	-	TGTGCCAGCAGCGCCCCGCCGAGCACCGGGGAGCTGTTTTTT	CASSAPPSTGELFF
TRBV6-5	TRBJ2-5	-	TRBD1	TGTGCCAGCAGTTACGTTGGGGACAGCCAAGAGACCCAGTACTTC	CASSYVGDSQETQYF
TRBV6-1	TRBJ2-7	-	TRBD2	TGTGCCACATTTACTAGCGGGAGCTCCTACGAGCAGTACTTC	CATFTSGSSYEQYF
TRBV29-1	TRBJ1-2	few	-	TGCAGCTGTGACAGTCTCGTCTACGGCTACACCTTC	CSCDSLVYGYTF
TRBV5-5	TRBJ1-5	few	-	TGTGCCAGCAGCTCAGACTTAGGGGGAGATAGCAATCAGCCCCAGCATTTT	CASSSDLGGDSNQPQHF
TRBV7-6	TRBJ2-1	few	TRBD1	TGTGCCAGCAGCTTGGGACAGGACCCGTCCGTCAATGAGCAGTTCTTC	CASSLGQDPSVNEQFF
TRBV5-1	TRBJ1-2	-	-	TGCGCCAGCAGCTTGGAACAGAGAAACTATGGCTACACCTTC	CASSLEQRNYGYTF
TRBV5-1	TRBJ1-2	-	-	TGCGCCAGCAGCTTTGAGGGCCTAAGCGGCTACACCTTC	CASSFEGLSGYTF
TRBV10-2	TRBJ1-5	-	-	TGCGCCAGCAGTGAGTCGAAAAGTATTCAGCCCCAGCATTTT	CASSESKSIQPQHF
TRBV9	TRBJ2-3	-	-	TGTGCCAGCAGCGTGGGCAGAATCACAGATACGCAGTATTTT	CASSVGRITDTQYF
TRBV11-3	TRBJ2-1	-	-	TGTGCCAGCAGCTTCCCGGGGAATGAGCAGTTCTTC	CASSFPGNEQFF
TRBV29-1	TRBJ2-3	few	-	TGCAGCGCCGAGGGGTTGGACGGCACAGATACGCAGTATTTT	CSAEGLDGTDTQYF
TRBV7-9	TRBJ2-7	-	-	TGTGCCAGCAGCTTAGGGGTGACCTTAGGAGCGCCCTACGAGCAGTACTTC	CASSLGVTLGAPYEQYF